The source of this T cell receptor (beta chain) is a study of T cell responses to AZD1222 COVID-19 vaccine. Study-level background: Second doses that came at about 4 or about 12 weeks were put together.

Per the germline V gene, CDR1 is SGDLS and CDR2 is YYNGEE. The CDR3 contains 13 residues. V lost 0 bases, J lost 4 bases, and 7 bases lay in between. The data were produced by immunoSEQ multiplex PCR, yet TCRdb's version contains in-frame clones alone and is incomplete. The sample consists of 130,000 to 150,000 clones, 88% of them appearing once. This sequence originates from an adult in good health. This sequence joins TRBV9 and TRBJ1-1, with D possibly being TRBD1 (6 bases). This specimen was peripheral blood, taken on day 0 of AZD1222 vaccination. CDR3 nucleotide sequence: TGTGCCAGCAGCGTAGAACAGGGCACTGAAGCTTTCTTT. It encodes CASSVEQGTEAFF.